This T cell receptor (beta chain) came from a study of blood T cell repertoires in COVID-19. Overall study context: Sites across the United States, Italy and Spain contributed samples from acute and convalescent COVID-19. PBMCs, B-cell-depleted T cells, or T cells provided the cDNA or gDNA that made up the material.

V lost 6 bases, J lost 4 bases, and 14 bases lay in between. Germline CDR1 GTSNPN, CDR2 SVGIG (reference sequence). This CDR3 is 13 amino acids long. In the original processing: From reference gene primer amplification, estimates of nucleated cell counts were derived. This table comes from immunoSEQ multiplex PCR, and its TCRdb copy is limited to in-frame clones, with some not included. V and J calls and clone size are copied from that table; D and trimming were computed from the DNA. The table has roughly 62,000 clones, roughly 84% seen once. This clone showed up just once. Patients from Seattle were sampled longitudinally, starting during active infection.

Sequenced material: peripheral blood. This sequence joins TRBV30 and TRBJ2-3; no clear D gene. The sequence came from a man older than 75 with COVID-19, enrolled during active disease. DNA of the CDR3: TGTGCCTGTATGTTTAGAAATTCAGATACGCAGTATTTT. It is translated as CACMFRNSDTQYF.